Listed here are 20 T cell receptor beta chains from one sample, sequenced in a study of blood T cell repertoires in COVID-19. Sequencing used immunoSEQ multiplex PCR; TCRdb keeps in-frame clones, though not all of them. The sample carries 200,000 or so clones, 80% to 85% recorded once. Sequencing used peripheral blood. The receptors here all came from a woman in her fifties or sixties with acute or convalescent COVID-19.

The chain recombines TRBV7-9 with TRBJ2-3; 9 nucleotides line up with TRBD2. Trimming at V came to 2 bases and at J to 1 base, leaving 4 bases not matched to a gene. The germline gives CDR1 SEHNR, CDR2 FQNEAQ (reference sequence). The CDR3 contains 16 residues. The CDR3 region has the DNA TGTGCCAGCAGCTTACCAGCTAGCGGGGGCACAGATACGCAGTATTTT. Protein: CASSLPASGGTDTQYF.

This chain joins TRBV19 and TRBJ1-2, with D perhaps matching TRBD1 (6 bases). The CDR3 runs 14 residues. Germline CDR1 and CDR2: LNHDA and SQIVND (reference sequence). Trimming took 7 bases from V and 1 from J, leaving 13 bases between them. CDR3 in DNA: TGTGCCAGTACCCCGAGGGGGATTAACTATGGCTACACCTTC. Its protein product is CASTPRGINYGYTF.

The V call is TRBV7-8, the J call TRBJ2-3; D is perhaps TRBD1 (6 bases). V lost 2 bases, J lost 4 bases, and 10 bases lay in between. This CDR3 comprises 14 residues. CDR1 is SGHVS and CDR2 is FQNEAQ in the germline V gene. The CDR3 DNA is TGTGCCAGCAGCTTATTCAGGGGACCAGATACGCAGTATTTT. Its translation is CASSLFRGPDTQYF.

This clone was recorded a few times. V and J are TRBV3-1 (or the pseudogene TRBV3-2) and TRBJ2-7, with 7 nucleotides matching TRBD1. Germline V gene data show CDR1 as LGHDT and CDR2 as YNNKEL (reference sequence). V gave up 1 base and J gave up 3 bases; unmatched junction bases: 3. CDR3 length: 14 residues. The CDR3 loop is CASSQVGQLYEQYF. In DNA form, the CDR3 reads TGTGCCAGCAGCCAAGTGGGACAGCTCTACGAGCAGTACTTC.

This chain connects TRBV27 to TRBJ1-4; D is perhaps TRBD1 (6 bases). Germline assignment: CDR1 MNHEY and CDR2 SMNVEV (reference sequence). Trimming took off 5 bases at V and 6 bases at J, with 19 bases between the two ends. This CDR3 comprises 16 residues. In DNA form, the CDR3 reads TGTGCCAGCAGTAAAAACAGGGAGAGGGTTGATGAAAAACTGTTTTTT. It encodes CASSKNRERVDEKLFF.

The chain carries TRBV5-4 and TRBJ1-2, with D tentatively TRBD1 (5 bases). V lost 6 bases and J 4 bases, leaving 19 bases between the germline ends. This CDR3 is built from 15 residues. Germline CDR1 is SGHNT and CDR2 is YYREEE (reference sequence). The CDR3 nucleotides read TGTGCCAGCACCCCTATGAAGACAGACTTCTATGGCTACACCTTC. Translating it yields CASTPMKTDFYGYTF.

The rearrangement uses TRBV5-4 and TRBJ1-1, with D possibly being TRBD1 (6 bases). The CDR3 consists of 15 residues. Trimming took off 3 bases at V and 0 bases at J, with 12 bases between the two ends. The germline CDR1 and CDR2 sequences are SGHNT and YYREEE (reference sequence). The CDR3 is CASSSDRSMNTEAFF. CDR3 nucleotides: TGTGCCAGCAGCTCCGACAGGTCGATGAACACTGAAGCTTTCTTT.

The chain couples TRBV2 to TRBJ1-1; maybe TRBD1 (5 bases). V lost 4 bases, J lost 1 base, and 10 bases lay in between. The CDR3 loop spans 14 amino acids. Germline V gene sequence: CDR1 SNHLY, CDR2 FYNNEI. The CDR3: CASSVNGGNTEAFF. As DNA, the CDR3 is TGTGCCAGCAGTGTCAACGGGGGGAACACTGAAGCTTTCTTT.

The CDR3, as DNA: TGCGCCAGCAGCCAAGATAGGAGCGGGGGGGTGCCAGATACGCAGTATTTT. Protein: CASSQDRSGGVPDTQYF. This chain uses TRBV4-1 with TRBJ2-3; 10 bases align to TRBD2. With 0 bases clipped from V and 4 bases from J, the junction kept 7 bases outside the gene matches. The CDR3 runs 17 residues. Germline CDR1 MGHRA, CDR2 YSYEKL.

The chain couples TRBV2 to TRBJ1-5, with D tentatively TRBD1 (6 bases). Germline assignment: CDR1 SNHLY and CDR2 FYNNEI. This CDR3 comprises 17 residues. The V gene lost 1 base and the J gene lost 4 bases, with 17 bases spanning the gap. The CDR3 region is CASSEGGGQGGNQPQHF. CDR3 sequence (DNA): TGTGCCAGCAGTGAAGGGGGGGGGCAGGGAGGAAATCAGCCCCAGCATTTT.

The gene calls are TRBV11-2 and TRBJ2-4, with D perhaps matching TRBD1 or TRBD2 (5 bases each). Looked up from germline, CDR1 is SGHAT and CDR2 is FQNNGV. This CDR3 has 14 residues. V was clipped by 5 bases and J by 6 bases, with 14 bases between them. In nucleotides, the CDR3 is TGTGCCAGCAGCCTAGCAGGGTCGGGAAACATTCAGTACTTC. Its translation: CASSLAGSGNIQYF.

This rearrangement joins TRBV5-1 to TRBJ1-1, with D unclear. The V and J ends lost 4 bases and 7 bases respectively, with 11 bases between them. Germline assignment: CDR1 SGHRS and CDR2 YFSETQ. The CDR3 extends over 12 amino acids. CDR3: CASSPVTGEAFF. In DNA form, the CDR3 reads TGCGCCAGCAGCCCCGTGACGGGTGAAGCTTTCTTT.

This clone was observed a handful of times. V gene TRBV30 combines with J gene TRBJ1-2, with TRBD1 identical over 9 bases. The J segment lost 4 bases and the V segment lost 4 bases, leaving 4 bases of the junction unmatched. Per the germline V gene, CDR1 is GTSNPN and CDR2 is SVGIG (reference sequence). The CDR3 has 13 amino acids. For the CDR3, the DNA is TGTGCCTGGAACCTGGGACAGGGCTATGGCTACACCTTC. It specifies CAWNLGQGYGYTF.

The chain joins TRBV19 to TRBJ1-1; the D gene is possibly TRBD1 (5 bases). The CDR3 has 12 residues. Germline loops: CDR1 LNHDA, CDR2 SQIVND (reference sequence). Trimming removed 8 bases at V and 10 bases at J, with 17 bases between. The CDR3 DNA follows: TGTGCCAGTGTTGGCCAGGGCTTTTTAGCTTTCTTT. Protein sequence: CASVGQGFLAFF. Full variable domain (rest looked up from reference TRBV19 and TRBJ1-1): DGGITQSPKYLFRKEGQNVTLSCEQNLNHDAMYWYRQDPGQGLRLIYYSQIVNDFQKGDIAEGYSVSREKKESFPLTVTSAQKNPTAFYLCASVGQGFLAFFGQGTRLTVV.

This clone has only a few counts. The chain has TRBV3-1 (or the pseudogene TRBV3-2) and TRBJ2-1, with a tentative D call TRBD2 (6 bases). V was shortened by 4 bases and J by 9 bases, with 16 bases between the two germline ends. The CDR3 has 14 amino acids. CDR1 is LGHDT and CDR2 is YNNKEL in the germline V gene (reference sequence). The CDR3, as DNA: TGTGCCAGCAGCCGGGCAGGGACTGGTGGTGAGCAGTTCTTC. The encoded protein is CASSRAGTGGEQFF.

The chain uses TRBV5-5 and TRBJ1-4; 9 bases are a match to TRBD1. V lost 3 bases to trimming and J lost 0 bases; unmatched junction nucleotides: 3. CDR3 length: 16 residues. The germline V gene has CDR1 SGHKS and CDR2 YYEKEE (reference sequence). The CDR3 reads CASSWGQGATNEKLFF. The CDR3 region has the DNA TGTGCCAGCAGCTGGGGACAGGGCGCAACTAATGAAAAACTGTTTTTT.

V and J are TRBV10-3 and TRBJ1-6; D is possibly TRBD1 (5 bases). In germline, CDR1 is ENHRY, CDR2 SYGVKD. The CDR3 totals 18 residues. V shed 0 bases and J shed 2 bases, with 14 bases lying between them. The CDR3 is CAISESSVGPPYNSPLHF. DNA for the CDR3: TGTGCCATCAGTGAGTCCTCGGTGGGGCCCCCCTATAATTCACCCCTCCACTTT.

V is TRBV5-6 and J is TRBJ1-1, with TRBD1 identical over 10 bases. J was trimmed by 3 bases and V by 6 bases; bases with no gene match: 8. The CDR3 sequence is 15 residues long. Per the germline V gene, CDR1 is SGHDT and CDR2 is YYEEEE. Written as DNA, the CDR3 is TGTGCCAGCACTGACTGGGACAGGGGATACACTGAAGCTTTCTTT. It codes for CASTDWDRGYTEAFF. Filled out from reference TRBV5-6 and TRBJ1-1, the complete variable domain reads DAGVTQSPTHLIKTRGQQVTLRCSPKSGHDTVSWYQQALGQGPQFIFQYYEEEERQRGNFPDRFSGHQFPNYSSELNVNALLLGDSALYLCASTDWDRGYTEAFFGQGTRLTVV.

The chain joins TRBV29-1 to TRBJ2-7; possibly TRBD2 for D (6 bases). This CDR3 contains 13 residues. Germline V gene sequence: CDR1 SQVTM, CDR2 ANQGSEA. Trimming removed 1 base from V and 4 bases from J, with 11 bases in between. The CDR3 nucleotides are TGCAGCGTTGAAGGGGGTAGCGGATACGAGCAGTACTTC. It yields the protein CSVEGGSGYEQYF.

The V gene is TRBV18, the J gene TRBJ1-2; D is unresolved. The V gene lost 0 bases and the J gene lost 4 bases, with 9 bases spanning the gap. This CDR3 is 14 amino acids long. Per the germline V gene, CDR1 is KGHSH and CDR2 is LQKENI. The CDR3 loop reads CASSPPMGGYGYTF. CDR3 sequence (DNA): TGTGCCAGCTCACCACCTATGGGAGGCTATGGCTACACCTTC.